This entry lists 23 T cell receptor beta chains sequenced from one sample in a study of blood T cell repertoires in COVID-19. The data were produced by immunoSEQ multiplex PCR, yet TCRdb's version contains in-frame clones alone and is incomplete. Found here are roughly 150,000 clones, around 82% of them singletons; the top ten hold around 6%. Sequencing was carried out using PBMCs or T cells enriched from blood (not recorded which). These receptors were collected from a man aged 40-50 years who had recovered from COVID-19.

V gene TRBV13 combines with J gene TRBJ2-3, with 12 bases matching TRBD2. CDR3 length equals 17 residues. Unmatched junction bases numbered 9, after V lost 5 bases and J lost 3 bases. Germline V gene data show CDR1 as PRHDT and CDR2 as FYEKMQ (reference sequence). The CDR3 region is CASSPRLAGESTDTQYF. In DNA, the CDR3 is TGTGCCAGCAGCCCGCGACTAGCGGGGGAATCAACAGATACGCAGTATTTT.

CDR3 in DNA: TGTGCCAGCAGCAAAGGGCCCGTTGGCTACACCTTC. Its translation is CASSKGPVGYTF. The V and J genes are TRBV21-1 and TRBJ1-2; the tabulated D call, TRBD1, remains unverified against the DNA. TRBV21-1 is a recognized pseudogene. The CDR3 totals 12 residues.

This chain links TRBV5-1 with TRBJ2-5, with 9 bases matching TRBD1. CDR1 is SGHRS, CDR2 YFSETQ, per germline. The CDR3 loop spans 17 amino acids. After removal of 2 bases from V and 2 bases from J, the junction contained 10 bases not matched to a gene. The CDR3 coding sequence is TGCGCCAGCAGCTTCAGCCCGACAGGGGGGCAACAAGAGACCCAGTACTTC. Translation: CASSFSPTGGQQETQYF. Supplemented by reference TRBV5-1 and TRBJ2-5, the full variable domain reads KAGVTQTPRYLIKTRGQQVTLSCSPISGHRSVSWYQQTPGQGLQFLFEYFSETQRNKGNFPGRFSGRQFSNSRSEMNVSTLELGDSALYLCASSFSPTGGQQETQYFGPGTRLLVL.

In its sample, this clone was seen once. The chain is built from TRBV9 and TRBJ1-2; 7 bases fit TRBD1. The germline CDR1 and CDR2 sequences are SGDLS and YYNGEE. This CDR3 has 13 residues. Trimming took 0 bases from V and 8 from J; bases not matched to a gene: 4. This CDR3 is CASSVEAGGGYTF. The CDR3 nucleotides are TGTGCCAGCAGCGTAGAAGCAGGGGGAGGCTACACCTTC.

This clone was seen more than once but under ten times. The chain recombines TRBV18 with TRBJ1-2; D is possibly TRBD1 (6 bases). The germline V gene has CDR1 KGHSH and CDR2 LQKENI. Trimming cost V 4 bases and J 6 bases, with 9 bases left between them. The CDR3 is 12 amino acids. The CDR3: CASSLKGDGYTF. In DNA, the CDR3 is TGTGCCAGCTCACTTAAGGGGGATGGCTACACCTTC.

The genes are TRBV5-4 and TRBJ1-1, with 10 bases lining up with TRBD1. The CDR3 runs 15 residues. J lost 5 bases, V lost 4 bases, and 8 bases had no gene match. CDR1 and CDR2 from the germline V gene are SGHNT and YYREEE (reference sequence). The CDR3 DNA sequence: TGTGCCAGCAGCGGTCAGACAGGGGGCTGGACTGAAGCTTTCTTT. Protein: CASSGQTGGWTEAFF. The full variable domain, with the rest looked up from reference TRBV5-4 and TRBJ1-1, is ETGVTQSPTHLIKTRGQQVTLRCSSQSGHNTVSWYQQALGQGPQFIFQYYREEENGRGNFPPRFSGLQFPNYSSELNVNALELDDSALYLCASSGQTGGWTEAFFGQGTRLTVV.

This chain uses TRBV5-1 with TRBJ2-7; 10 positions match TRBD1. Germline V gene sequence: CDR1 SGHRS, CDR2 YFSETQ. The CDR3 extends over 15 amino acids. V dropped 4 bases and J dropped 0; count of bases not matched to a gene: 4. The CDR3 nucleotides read TGCGCCAGCAGCGTCCGGGACAGGGGCTCCTACGAGCAGTACGTC. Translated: CASSVRDRGSYEQYV.

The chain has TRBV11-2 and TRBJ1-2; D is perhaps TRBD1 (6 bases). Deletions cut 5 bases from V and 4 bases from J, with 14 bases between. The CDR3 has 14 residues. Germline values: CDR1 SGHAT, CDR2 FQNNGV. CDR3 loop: CASSRTTGPYGYTF. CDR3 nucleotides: TGTGCCAGCAGCCGTACGACAGGCCCCTATGGCTACACCTTC.

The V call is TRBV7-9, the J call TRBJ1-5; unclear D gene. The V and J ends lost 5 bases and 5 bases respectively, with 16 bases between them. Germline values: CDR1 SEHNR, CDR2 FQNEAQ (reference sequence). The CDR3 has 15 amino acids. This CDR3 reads CASSPGKSLDQPQHF. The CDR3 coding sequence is TGTGCCAGCAGCCCAGGTAAATCTTTGGATCAGCCCCAGCATTTT. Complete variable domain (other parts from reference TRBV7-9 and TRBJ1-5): DTGVSQNPRHKITKRGQNVTFRCDPISEHNRLYWYRQTLGQGPEFLTYFQNEAQLEKSRLLSDRFSAERPKGSFSTLEIQRTEQGDSAMYLCASSPGKSLDQPQHFGDGTRLSIL.

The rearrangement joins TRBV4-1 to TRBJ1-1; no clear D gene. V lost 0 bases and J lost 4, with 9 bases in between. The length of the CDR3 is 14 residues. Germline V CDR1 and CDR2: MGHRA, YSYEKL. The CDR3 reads CASSQDFGGTEAFF. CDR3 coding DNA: TGCGCCAGCAGCCAAGATTTTGGAGGCACTGAAGCTTTCTTT.

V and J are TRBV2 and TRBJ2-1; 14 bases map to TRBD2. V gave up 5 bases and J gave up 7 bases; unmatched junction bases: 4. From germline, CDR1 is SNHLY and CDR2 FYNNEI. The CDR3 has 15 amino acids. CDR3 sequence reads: CASSSRLAGGNEQFF. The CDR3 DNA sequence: TGTGCCAGCAGTTCACGACTAGCGGGGGGGAATGAGCAGTTCTTC.

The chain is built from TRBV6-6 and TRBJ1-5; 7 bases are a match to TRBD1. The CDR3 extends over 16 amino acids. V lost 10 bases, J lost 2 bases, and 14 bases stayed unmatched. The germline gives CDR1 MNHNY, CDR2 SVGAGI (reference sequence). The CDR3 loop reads CATLGEGALGNQPQHF. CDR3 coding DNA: TGTGCCACCCTGGGCGAGGGGGCCCTAGGCAATCAGCCCCAGCATTTT.

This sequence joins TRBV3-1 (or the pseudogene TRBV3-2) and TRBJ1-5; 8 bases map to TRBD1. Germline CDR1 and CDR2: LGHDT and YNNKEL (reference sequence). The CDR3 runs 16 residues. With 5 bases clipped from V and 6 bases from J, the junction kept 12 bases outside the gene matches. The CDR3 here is CASSFGQGAAGQPQHF. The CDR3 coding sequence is TGTGCCAGCAGCTTCGGACAGGGAGCAGCAGGTCAGCCCCAGCATTTT.

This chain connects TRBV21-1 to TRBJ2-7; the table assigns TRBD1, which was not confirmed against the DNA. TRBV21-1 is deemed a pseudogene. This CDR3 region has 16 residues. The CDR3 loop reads CASSKDRTDCSYEQYV. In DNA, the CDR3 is TGTGCCAGCAGCAAAGATCGGACAGACTGCTCCTACGAGCAGTACGTC.

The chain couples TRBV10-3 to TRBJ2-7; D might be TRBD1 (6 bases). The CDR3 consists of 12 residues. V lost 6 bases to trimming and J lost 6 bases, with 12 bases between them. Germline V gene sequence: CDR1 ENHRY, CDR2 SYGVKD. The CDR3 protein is CAISQGGSEQYV. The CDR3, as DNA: TGTGCCATCAGCCAAGGGGGAAGCGAGCAGTACGTC.

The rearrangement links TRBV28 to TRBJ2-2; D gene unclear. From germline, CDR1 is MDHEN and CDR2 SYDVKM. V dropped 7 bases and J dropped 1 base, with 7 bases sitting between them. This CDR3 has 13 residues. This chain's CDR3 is CASTSVNTGELFF. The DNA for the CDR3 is TGTGCCAGCACGTCAGTGAACACCGGGGAGCTGTTTTTT.

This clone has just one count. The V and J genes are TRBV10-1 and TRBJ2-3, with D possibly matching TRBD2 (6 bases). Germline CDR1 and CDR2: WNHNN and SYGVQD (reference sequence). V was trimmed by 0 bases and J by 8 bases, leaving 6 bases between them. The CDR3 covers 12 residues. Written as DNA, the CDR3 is TGCGCCAGCAGTGAGTCGGGGGGTACGCAGTATTTT. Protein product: CASSESGGTQYF.

CDR3 loop: CASTLSGLYNEQFF. The CDR3 DNA is TGTGCCAGCACCCTTTCGGGACTTTACAATGAGCAGTTCTTC. The V call is TRBV2, the J call TRBJ2-1; D is perhaps TRBD2 (6 bases). In germline, CDR1 is SNHLY, CDR2 FYNNEI. CDR3 length: 14 residues. The V and J ends lost 7 bases and 4 bases respectively, with 14 bases between them.

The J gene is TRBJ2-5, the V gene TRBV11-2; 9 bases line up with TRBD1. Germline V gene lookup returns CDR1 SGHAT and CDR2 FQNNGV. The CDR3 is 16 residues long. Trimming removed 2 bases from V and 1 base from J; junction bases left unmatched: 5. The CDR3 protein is CASSLWTGAAQETQYF. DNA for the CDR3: TGTGCCAGCAGCTTATGGACAGGGGCCGCCCAAGAGACCCAGTACTTC.

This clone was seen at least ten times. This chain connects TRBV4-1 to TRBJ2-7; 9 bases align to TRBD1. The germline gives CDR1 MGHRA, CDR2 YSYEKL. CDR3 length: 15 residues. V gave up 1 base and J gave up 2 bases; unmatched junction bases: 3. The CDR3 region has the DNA TGCGCCAGCAGCCAAGGACAGGGGGGGACCTACGAGCAGTACTTC. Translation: CASSQGQGGTYEQYF.

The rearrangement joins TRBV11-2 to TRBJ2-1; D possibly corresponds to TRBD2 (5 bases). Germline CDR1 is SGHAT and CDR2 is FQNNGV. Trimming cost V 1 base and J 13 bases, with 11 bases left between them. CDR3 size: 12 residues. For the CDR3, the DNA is TGTGCCAGCAGCTTAGGTACTGGGAGACAGTTCTTC. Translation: CASSLGTGRQFF.

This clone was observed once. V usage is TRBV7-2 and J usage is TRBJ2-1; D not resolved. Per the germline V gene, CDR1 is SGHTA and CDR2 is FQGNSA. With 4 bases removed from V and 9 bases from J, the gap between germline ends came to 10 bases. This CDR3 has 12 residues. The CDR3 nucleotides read TGTGCCAGCAGCTCAGGCGTGGGTGAGCAGTTCTTC. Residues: CASSSGVGEQFF.

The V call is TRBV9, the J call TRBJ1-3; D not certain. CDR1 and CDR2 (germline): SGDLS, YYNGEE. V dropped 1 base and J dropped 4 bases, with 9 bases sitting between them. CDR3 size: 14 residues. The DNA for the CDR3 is TGTGCCAGCAGCGTAACTGAGGCCGGAAACACCATATATTTT. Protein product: CASSVTEAGNTIYF.